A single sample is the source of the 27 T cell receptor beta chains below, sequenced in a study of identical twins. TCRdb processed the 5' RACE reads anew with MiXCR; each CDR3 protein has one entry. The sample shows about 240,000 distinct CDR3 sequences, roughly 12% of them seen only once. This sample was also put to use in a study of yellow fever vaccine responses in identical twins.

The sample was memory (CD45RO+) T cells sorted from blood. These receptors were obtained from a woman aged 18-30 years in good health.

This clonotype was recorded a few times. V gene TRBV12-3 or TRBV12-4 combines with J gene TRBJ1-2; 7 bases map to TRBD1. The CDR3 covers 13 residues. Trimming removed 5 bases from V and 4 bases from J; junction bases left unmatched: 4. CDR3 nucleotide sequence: TGTGCCAGCAGTCGGGACAGTGGCTATGGCTACACCTTC. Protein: CASSRDSGYGYTF.

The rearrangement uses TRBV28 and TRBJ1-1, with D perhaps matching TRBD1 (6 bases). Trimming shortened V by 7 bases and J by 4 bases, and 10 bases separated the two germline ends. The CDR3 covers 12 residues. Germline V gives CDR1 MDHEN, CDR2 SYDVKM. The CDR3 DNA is TGTGCCAGCAACCTAGGGGGCACTGAAGCTTTCTTT. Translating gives CASNLGGTEAFF.

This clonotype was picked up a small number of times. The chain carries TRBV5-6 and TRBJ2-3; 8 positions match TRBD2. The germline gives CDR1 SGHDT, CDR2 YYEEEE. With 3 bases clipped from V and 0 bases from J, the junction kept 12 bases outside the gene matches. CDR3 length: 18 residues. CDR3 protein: CASSWATGGGRSTDTQYF. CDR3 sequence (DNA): TGTGCCAGCAGCTGGGCGACCGGGGGGGGCCGAAGCACAGATACGCAGTATTTT.

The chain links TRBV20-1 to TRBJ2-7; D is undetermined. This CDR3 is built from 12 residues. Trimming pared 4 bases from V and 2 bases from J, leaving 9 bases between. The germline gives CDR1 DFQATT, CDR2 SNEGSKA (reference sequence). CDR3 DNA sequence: TGCAGTGCTAAAACAGTAGCCTACGAGCAGTACTTC. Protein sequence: CSAKTVAYEQYF.

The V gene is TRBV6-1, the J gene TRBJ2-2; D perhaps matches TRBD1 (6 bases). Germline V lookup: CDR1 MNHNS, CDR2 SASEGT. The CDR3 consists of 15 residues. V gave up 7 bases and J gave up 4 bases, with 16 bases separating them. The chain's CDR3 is CASKWGTGSTGELFF. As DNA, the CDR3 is TGTGCCAGCAAATGGGGCACAGGGAGCACCGGGGAGCTGTTTTTT.

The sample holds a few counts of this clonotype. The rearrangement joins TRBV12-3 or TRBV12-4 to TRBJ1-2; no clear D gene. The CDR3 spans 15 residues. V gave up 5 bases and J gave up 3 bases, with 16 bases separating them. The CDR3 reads CASSPGPPEDYGYTF. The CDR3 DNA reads TGTGCCAGCAGTCCCGGGCCTCCGGAAGACTATGGCTACACCTTC.

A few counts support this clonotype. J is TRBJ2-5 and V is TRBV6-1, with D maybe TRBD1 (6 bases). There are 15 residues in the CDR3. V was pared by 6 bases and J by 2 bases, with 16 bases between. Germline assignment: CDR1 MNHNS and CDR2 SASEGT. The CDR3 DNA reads TGTGCCAGCAGAGTTACAGGGTTGGGACAAGAGACCCAGTACTTC. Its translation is CASRVTGLGQETQYF.

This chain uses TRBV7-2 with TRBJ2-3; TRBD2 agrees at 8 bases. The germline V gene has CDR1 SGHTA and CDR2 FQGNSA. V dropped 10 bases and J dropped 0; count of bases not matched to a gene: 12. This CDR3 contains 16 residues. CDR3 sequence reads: CATKSGTRPSTDTQYF. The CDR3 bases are TGTGCCACCAAATCCGGGACTAGGCCTAGCACAGATACGCAGTATTTT.

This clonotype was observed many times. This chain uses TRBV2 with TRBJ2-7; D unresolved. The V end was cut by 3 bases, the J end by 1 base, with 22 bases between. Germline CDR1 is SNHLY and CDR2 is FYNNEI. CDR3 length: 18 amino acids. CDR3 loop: CASSDEGLRETSSYEQYF. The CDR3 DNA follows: TGTGCCAGCAGTGATGAAGGGCTGCGAGAAACTTCATCCTACGAGCAGTACTTC.

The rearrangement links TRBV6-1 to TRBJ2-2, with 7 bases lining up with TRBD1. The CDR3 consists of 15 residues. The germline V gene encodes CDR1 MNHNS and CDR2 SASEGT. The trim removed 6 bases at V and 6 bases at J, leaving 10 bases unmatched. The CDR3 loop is CASRNRGASAGELFF. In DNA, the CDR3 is TGTGCCAGCAGAAACAGGGGTGCATCCGCCGGGGAGCTGTTTTTT.

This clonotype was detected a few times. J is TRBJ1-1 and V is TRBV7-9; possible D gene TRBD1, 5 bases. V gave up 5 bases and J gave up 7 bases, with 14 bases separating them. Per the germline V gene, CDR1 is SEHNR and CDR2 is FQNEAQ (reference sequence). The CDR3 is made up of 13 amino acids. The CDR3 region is CASSPPGGVEAFF. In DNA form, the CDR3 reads TGTGCCAGCAGCCCCCCCGGGGGGGTTGAAGCTTTCTTT.

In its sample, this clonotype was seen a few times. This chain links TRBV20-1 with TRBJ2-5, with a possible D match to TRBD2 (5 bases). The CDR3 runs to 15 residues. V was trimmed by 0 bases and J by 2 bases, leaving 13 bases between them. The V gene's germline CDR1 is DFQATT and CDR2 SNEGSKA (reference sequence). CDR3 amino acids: CSARDLSGPQETQYF. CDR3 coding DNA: TGCAGTGCTAGAGATCTAAGCGGACCACAAGAGACCCAGTACTTC.

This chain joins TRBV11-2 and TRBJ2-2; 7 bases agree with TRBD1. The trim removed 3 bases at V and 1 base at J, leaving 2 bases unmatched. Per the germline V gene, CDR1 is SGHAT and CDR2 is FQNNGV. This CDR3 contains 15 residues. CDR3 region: CASSFRDRNTGELFF. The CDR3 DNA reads TGTGCCAGCAGCTTCCGGGACAGGAACACCGGGGAGCTGTTTTTT.

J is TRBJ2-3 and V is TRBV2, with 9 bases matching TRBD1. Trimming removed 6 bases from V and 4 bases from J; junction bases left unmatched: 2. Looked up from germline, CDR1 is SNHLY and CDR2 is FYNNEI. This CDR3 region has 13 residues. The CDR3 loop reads CASRGDRADTQYF. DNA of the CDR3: TGTGCCAGCAGAGGGGACAGGGCAGATACGCAGTATTTT.

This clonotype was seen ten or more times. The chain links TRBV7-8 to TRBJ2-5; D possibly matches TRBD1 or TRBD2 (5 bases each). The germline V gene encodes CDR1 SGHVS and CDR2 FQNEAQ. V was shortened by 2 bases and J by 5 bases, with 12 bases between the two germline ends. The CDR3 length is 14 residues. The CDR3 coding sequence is TGTGCCAGCAGCTTAAGTCGAGGGGCGGAGACCCAGTACTTC. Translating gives CASSLSRGAETQYF.

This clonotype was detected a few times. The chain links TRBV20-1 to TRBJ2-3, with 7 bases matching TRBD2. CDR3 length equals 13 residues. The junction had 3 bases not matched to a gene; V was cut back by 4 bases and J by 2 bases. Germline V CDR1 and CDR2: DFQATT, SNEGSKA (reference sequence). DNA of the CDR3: TGCAGTGCTACACTAGCGAACACAGATACGCAGTATTTT. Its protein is CSATLANTDTQYF.

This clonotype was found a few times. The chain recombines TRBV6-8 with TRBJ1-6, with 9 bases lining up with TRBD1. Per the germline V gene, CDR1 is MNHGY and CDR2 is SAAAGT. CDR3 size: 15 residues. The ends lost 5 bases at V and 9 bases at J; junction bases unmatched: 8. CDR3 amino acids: CASSNPQGALSPLHF. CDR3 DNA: TGTGCCAGCAGTAACCCACAGGGGGCTCTTTCACCCCTCCACTTT.

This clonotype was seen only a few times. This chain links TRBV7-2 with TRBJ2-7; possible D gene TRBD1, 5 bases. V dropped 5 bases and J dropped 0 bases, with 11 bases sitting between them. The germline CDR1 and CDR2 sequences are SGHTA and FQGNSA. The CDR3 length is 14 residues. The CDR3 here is CASSPDTSSYEQYF. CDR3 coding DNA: TGTGCCAGCAGCCCGGACACCAGCTCCTACGAGCAGTACTTC.

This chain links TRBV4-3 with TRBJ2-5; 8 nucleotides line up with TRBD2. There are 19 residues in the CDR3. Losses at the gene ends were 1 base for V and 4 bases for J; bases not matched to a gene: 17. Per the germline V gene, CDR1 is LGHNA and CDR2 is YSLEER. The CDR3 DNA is TGCGCCAGCAGCCAAGGATCGGCCCTAGCGGGTCAAATGCGAGAGACCCAGTACTTC. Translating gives CASSQGSALAGQMRETQYF.

The CDR3 here is CASSVVGWGTDTQYF. CDR3 DNA: TGTGCCAGCAGCGTAGTAGGGTGGGGCACAGATACGCAGTATTTT. The chain has TRBV9 and TRBJ2-3, with D hard to call. V gave up 0 bases and J gave up 1 base, with 9 bases separating them. Germline CDR1 and CDR2: SGDLS and YYNGEE. CDR3 length: 15 amino acids.

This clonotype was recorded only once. This CDR3 is CASSPAGQGANYGYTF. CDR3 sequence (DNA): TGTGCCAGCAGTCCCGCCGGACAGGGGGCTAACTATGGCTACACCTTC. The chain combines TRBV28 with TRBJ1-2, with 10 nucleotides matching TRBD1. The V and J ends lost 5 bases and 0 bases, in that order; junction bases with no gene match: 6. CDR1 and CDR2 from the germline V gene are MDHEN and SYDVKM. The CDR3 has 16 amino acids.

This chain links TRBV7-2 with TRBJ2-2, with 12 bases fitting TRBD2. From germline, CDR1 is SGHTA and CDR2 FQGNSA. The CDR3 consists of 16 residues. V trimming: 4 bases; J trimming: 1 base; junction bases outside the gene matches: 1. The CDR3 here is CASSSGLAGNTGELFF. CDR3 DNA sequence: TGTGCCAGCAGCTCGGGACTAGCGGGGAACACCGGGGAGCTGTTTTTT.

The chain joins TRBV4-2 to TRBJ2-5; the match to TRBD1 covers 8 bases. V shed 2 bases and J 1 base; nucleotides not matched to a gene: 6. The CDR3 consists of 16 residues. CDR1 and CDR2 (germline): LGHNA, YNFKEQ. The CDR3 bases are TGTGCCAGCAGCCAACAGCAGGGGGCCCTCCAAGAGACCCAGTACTTC. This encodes CASSQQQGALQETQYF.

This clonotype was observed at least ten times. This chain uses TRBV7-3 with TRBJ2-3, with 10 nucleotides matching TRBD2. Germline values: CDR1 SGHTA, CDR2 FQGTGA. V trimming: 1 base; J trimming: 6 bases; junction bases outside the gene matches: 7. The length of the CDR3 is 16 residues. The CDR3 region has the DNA TGTGCCAGCAGCTTAATAGCGGGGGGTTCAGAGGATACGCAGTATTTT. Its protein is CASSLIAGGSEDTQYF.

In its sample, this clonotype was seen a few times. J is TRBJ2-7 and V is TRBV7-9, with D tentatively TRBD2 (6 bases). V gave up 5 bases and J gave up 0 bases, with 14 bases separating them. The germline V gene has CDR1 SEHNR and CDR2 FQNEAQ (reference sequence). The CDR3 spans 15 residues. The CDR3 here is CASSPGERASYEQYF. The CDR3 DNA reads TGTGCCAGCAGCCCGGGGGAAAGAGCCTCCTACGAGCAGTACTTC.

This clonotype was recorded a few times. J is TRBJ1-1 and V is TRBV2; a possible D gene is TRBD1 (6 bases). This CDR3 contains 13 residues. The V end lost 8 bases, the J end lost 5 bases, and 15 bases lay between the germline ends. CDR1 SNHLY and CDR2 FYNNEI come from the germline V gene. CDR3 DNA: TGTGCCAGCTCAAAGAGAGGGGGGACTGAAGCTTTCTTT. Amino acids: CASSKRGGTEAFF.

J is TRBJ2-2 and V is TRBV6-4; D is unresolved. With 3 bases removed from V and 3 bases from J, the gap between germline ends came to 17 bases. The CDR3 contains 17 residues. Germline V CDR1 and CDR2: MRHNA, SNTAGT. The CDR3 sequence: CASSDARTGEHTGELFF. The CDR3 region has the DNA TGTGCCAGCAGTGATGCCCGAACTGGCGAACACACCGGGGAGCTGTTTTTT.